The rows below give T cell receptor beta chains drawn from one sample of a study of cytomegalovirus exposure and HLA in healthy donors. Assay used: immunoSEQ multiplex PCR; TCRdb lists only in-frame clones, some missing. This table holds 90,000 to 120,000 clones, approximately 80% found once. The sample taken for sequencing was PBMCs. The receptor source for this set is a male donor in good health and CMV-seronegative. Each CDR3 is given with its conserved first and last residue. D genes are given only for firm matches. Expanded clones are given a class, and other clones once, few, many or no size at all.

.,TRBJ2-5,.,TRBV2,TGTGCCAGCAGCGACAACCAAGAGACCCAGTACTTC,CASSDNQETQYF
.,TRBJ2-1,.,TRBV29-1,TGCAGCGTCCCCGTCGGGTGGAATGAGCAGTTCTTC,CSVPVGWNEQFF
TRBD1,TRBJ1-4,.,TRBV16,TGTGCCAGCAGCGATACAGGGGGTTATGAAAAACTGTTTTTT,CASSDTGGYEKLFF
TRBD2,TRBJ2-1,.,TRBV2,TGTGCCAGCAGGGCACTAGCGGCGGAGCAGTTCTTC,CASRALAAEQFF
TRBD2,TRBJ2-3,.,TRBV5-4,TGTGCCAGCGGTGGGACTAGCGGGTTTAGCCGCACAGATACGCAGTATTTT,CASGGTSGFSRTDTQYF
TRBD2,TRBJ2-7,.,TRBV29-1,TGCAGCGTTGAAGACCCAACTAGCGGGGCTAGCTACGAGCAGTACTTC,CSVEDPTSGASYEQYF
.,TRBJ2-3,.,TRBV14,TGTGCCAGCAGCCAAGATGGGACTTCTTCCCGCACGCAGTATTTT,CASSQDGTSSRTQYF
.,TRBJ2-1,.,TRBV4-2,TGTGCCAGCAGCCAAGCGGGACAACACTACAATGAGCAGTTCTTC,CASSQAGQHYNEQFF
TRBD2,TRBJ2-1,.,TRBV6-4,TGTGCCAGTACGGGGACTAGCGGGAGTTCACCCTACAATGAGCAGTTCTTC,CASTGTSGSSPYNEQFF
.,TRBJ1-1,.,TRBV6-5,TGTGCCAGCAAACTCGCGGAGGTGACTGAAGCTTTCTTT,CASKLAEVTEAFF
.,TRBJ2-7,.,TRBV7-2,TGTGCCAGCAGCGACAGCGTTCTCTACGAGCAGTACTTC,CASSDSVLYEQYF
TRBD2,TRBJ2-5,.,TRBV19,TGTGCCAGTAGTATCGGAGCGGGGTGGTCGGAGACCCAGTACTTC,CASSIGAGWSETQYF
TRBD1,TRBJ1-1,.,TRBV29-1,TGCAGCGTGGACAGGGTTAACACTGAAGCTTTCTTT,CSVDRVNTEAFF
TRBD2,TRBJ2-1,.,TRBV7-3,TGTGCCAGCACCCGACCTGGGGGGGTCTACAATGAGCAGTTCTTC,CASTRPGGVYNEQFF
.,TRBJ1-5,few,TRBV29-1,TGCAGCGTTGGGGCAGTCAATCAGCCCCAGCATTTT,CSVGAVNQPQHF
.,TRBJ2-7,.,TRBV6-1,TGTGCCAGCAGTGAGTTCCTAGCGCCCAGCTCCTACGAGCAGTACTTC,CASSEFLAPSSYEQYF
.,TRBJ2-1,once,TRBV9,TGTGCCAGCAGCCCACGGGACTCAACGGGGGAGCAGTTCTTC,CASSPRDSTGEQFF
.,TRBJ1-5,few,TRBV27,TGTGCCAGCAGCCTCGGGACTAATCAGCCCCAGCATTTT,CASSLGTNQPQHF
TRBD2,TRBJ2-5,.,TRBV30,TGTGCCTGGAGACTCGGGACTAGCAGGACTCTCCAGTACTTC,CAWRLGTSRTLQYF
.,TRBJ2-3,.,TRBV4-1,TGCGCCAGCAGCCAGATTATAGGCACAGATACGCAGTATTTT,CASSQIIGTDTQYF
TRBD2,TRBJ2-7,.,TRBV2,TGTGCCAGCAGGGAACAACTAGCGGACCGCTCCTACGAGCAGTACTTC,CASREQLADRSYEQYF
.,TRBJ2-1,.,TRBV11-2,TGTGCCAGCAGCTTAGTTGAGGTAACCGAAAAATTCTTC,CASSLVEVTEKFF
.,TRBJ2-1,.,TRBV5-4,TGTGCCAGCAGCTTACTACACAAAAGCTCCTACAATGAGCAGTTCTTC,CASSLLHKSSYNEQFF
.,TRBJ2-1,few,TRBV7-2,TGTGCCAGCAGTCGTATCAGGAGGGCGGATAATGAGCAGTTCTTC,CASSRIRRADNEQFF
TRBD2,TRBJ2-3,few,TRBV19,TGTGCCACCCGAGGGGCTAGCGGATTCACAGATACGCAGTATTTT,CATRGASGFTDTQYF
TRBD2,TRBJ2-7,.,TRBV15,TGTGCCACCAGCACACCTAGCGGGAGGGCCTACGAGCAGTACTTC,CATSTPSGRAYEQYF
TRBD1,TRBJ2-5,few,TRBV9,TGTGCCAGCTCGACAGGGGGCGAGTCGGAGACCCAGTACTTC,CASSTGGESETQYF
.,TRBJ2-1,once,TRBV5-5,TGTGCCAGCAGCCCCAGCTACAATGAGCAGTTCTTC,CASSPSYNEQFF
.,TRBJ1-5,.,TRBV5-3,TGTGCCAGAAGCTTTTGGACTCCCAGCAATCAGCCCCAGCATTTT,CARSFWTPSNQPQHF
TRBD1,TRBJ2-7,once,TRBV29-1,TGCAGCGTTGAAGGGACAGGGAAAACCTACGAGCAGTACTTC,CSVEGTGKTYEQYF
.,TRBJ1-1,.,TRBV5-8,TGTGCCAGCAGCTTGCGGATCGTACGGGATATAGCTGGAGCTTTCTTT,CASSLRIVRDIAGAFF
TRBD1,TRBJ2-3,few,TRBV4-1,TGCGCCAGCAGCCATACAGGGGAAAGGACAGATACGCAGTATTTT,CASSHTGERTDTQYF
TRBD1,TRBJ2-3,once,TRBV6-4,TGTGCCAGCAGTGACACAGGGGGCAGCACAGATACGCAGTATTTT,CASSDTGGSTDTQYF
.,TRBJ2-1,.,TRBV28,TGTGCCAGCACCCCCGGAGGGGTACCTGACAATGAGCAGTTCTTC,CASTPGGVPDNEQFF
TRBD1,TRBJ2-7,.,TRBV7-8,TGTGCCAGCAGCCAACCGGGACAGGGGTACGAGCAGTACTTC,CASSQPGQGYEQYF
.,TRBJ1-3,.,TRBV15,TGTGCCACCAGCACCCTAGGGGTGTTAACTGGAAACACCATATATTTT,CATSTLGVLTGNTIYF
TRBD1,TRBJ2-3,.,TRBV28,TGTGCCAGCAGAAGGGACAGAGGACGTACAGATACGCAGTATTTT,CASRRDRGRTDTQYF
.,TRBJ2-5,.,TRBV28,TGTGCCAGCAGCCCTGCGGGTGGGAGAGGCGAGGAGACCCAGTACTTC,CASSPAGGRGEETQYF
.,TRBJ2-2,.,TRBV2,TGTGCCAGCATAAGCGGCCGGAACACCGGGGAGCTGTTTTTT,CASISGRNTGELFF
.,TRBJ2-3,.,TRBV6-5,TGTGCCAGTGCTAGCGTCCAGTTCACAGATACGCAGTATTTT,CASASVQFTDTQYF
TRBD2,TRBJ2-5,.,TRBV7-9,TGTGCCAGCAGGAAGGGCGGGCTAGCGGGAGCGGTGGAGACCCAGTACTTC,CASRKGGLAGAVETQYF
.,TRBJ2-5,.,TRBV5-1,TGCGCCAGCAGCTATAAAGAGACAGGCCAAGAGACCCAGTACTTC,CASSYKETGQETQYF
TRBD2,TRBJ2-3,.,TRBV5-1,TGCGCCAGCAGCTTGAATCCAGCGGGAGACCGCGATACGCAGTATTTT,CASSLNPAGDRDTQYF
TRBD2,TRBJ2-7,once,TRBV15,TGTGCCACCAGCAGAGATTTGGGGCTAGCGGCCTACGAGCAGTACTTC,CATSRDLGLAAYEQYF
TRBD1,TRBJ2-5,.,TRBV19,TGTGCCAGTAGTAGGGGACAGGGAGGAGAGACCCAGTACTTC,CASSRGQGGETQYF
TRBD1,TRBJ1-4,.,TRBV19,TGTGCCAGTAGTTTGGACAGGGCGGCTAATGAAAAACTGTTTTTT,CASSLDRAANEKLFF
TRBD2,TRBJ2-1,once,TRBV9,TGTGCCAGCAGCCCCCTTGAGGCTAGCGGTCCCTACAATGAGCAGTTCTTC,CASSPLEASGPYNEQFF
.,TRBJ2-1,.,TRBV19,TGTGCCAGTAGTATGAAAGGGGGTGATGAGCAGTTCTTC,CASSMKGGDEQFF
TRBD2,TRBJ2-7,.,TRBV28,TGTGCCAGCAGGACGGGAGGAAAAGAGCAGTACTTC,CASRTGGKEQYF
.,TRBJ2-1,.,TRBV6-6,TGTGCCAGCAGTTCCGTTGTGGGGAGCTCCTACAATGAGCAGTTCTTC,CASSSVVGSSYNEQFF
TRBD2,TRBJ2-1,.,TRBV19,TGTGCCAGTAGCACCGGGACTAGCTCTGAGCAGTTCTTC,CASSTGTSSEQFF
.,TRBJ1-1,.,TRBV7-9,TGTGCCAGCAGCTTAGTCGGTGAGGGATACACTGAAGCTTTCTTT,CASSLVGEGYTEAFF
TRBD1,TRBJ1-5,.,TRBV19,TGTGCCAGTAGGGGGGACAGGGCCAGCAATCAGCCCCAGCATTTT,CASRGDRASNQPQHF
.,TRBJ2-5,.,TRBV18,TGTGCCAGCTCACCTAGTTACAGCCAAGAGACCCAGTACTTC,CASSPSYSQETQYF
.,TRBJ2-2,.,TRBV5-1,TGCGCCAGCAGCTGGGGGCTAGGTTTCGGGGAGCTGTTTTTT,CASSWGLGFGELFF
.,TRBJ2-3,.,TRBV30,TGTGCCTGGGGCGACTACAGCACAGATACGCAGTATTTT,CAWGDYSTDTQYF
TRBD2,TRBJ2-7,.,TRBV5-6,TGTGCCAGCAGCTCCGGCGGGACTAGCGGAATCCACGAGCAGTACTTC,CASSSGGTSGIHEQYF